Below are 22 T cell receptor beta chains sequenced from a single sample in a study of cytomegalovirus exposure and HLA in healthy donors. The primer mix had 60 Vbeta and 13 Jbeta primers. TCRdb keeps only in-frame clones here, not all; method: immunoSEQ multiplex PCR. This sample carries fewer than 85,000 clones, 78% of them seen once, and the ten largest clones take 5.5% to 7%. Input material: PBMCs. The receptors come from a man aged 18 to 29 in good health and CMV-seropositive.

CDR3 nucleotide sequence: TGTGCCAGCAGTCACGGACAGTACGAGCAGTACTTC. Amino acids: CASSHGQYEQYF. V and J are TRBV27 and TRBJ2-7, with TRBD1 as a possible D gene (6 bases). Germline V gene sequence: CDR1 MNHEY, CDR2 SMNVEV (reference sequence). This CDR3 comprises 12 residues. Between the trimmed V and J ends, which lost 5 bases and 4 bases, there was a span of 9 bases.

V gene TRBV11-2 combines with J gene TRBJ2-7; 13 bases fit TRBD2. Looked up from germline, CDR1 is SGHAT and CDR2 is FQNNGV. The CDR3 length is 16 residues. The V segment lost 3 bases and the J segment 4 bases; nucleotides outside the gene matches: 6. The CDR3 coding sequence is TGTGCCAGCAGCTTTGGGACTAGCGGGATCGAGTACGAGCAGTACTTC. Translated, it gives CASSFGTSGIEYEQYF.

CDR3 bases: TGTGCCAGCAGCTTAGTCACGGTACGGACTGAAGCTTTCTTT. This sequence encodes CASSLVTVRTEAFF. V gene TRBV7-2 combines with J gene TRBJ1-1; D is ambiguous. CDR1 and CDR2 (germline): SGHTA, FQGNSA. V lost 1 base to trimming and J lost 5 bases, with 11 bases between them. This CDR3 spans 14 amino acids. Variable domain in full (rest from reference TRBV7-2 and TRBJ1-1): GAGVSQSPSNKVTEKGKDVELRCDPISGHTALYWYRQSLGQGLEFLIYFQGNSAPDKSGLPSDRFSAERTGGSVSTLTIQRTQQEDSAVYLCASSLVTVRTEAFFGQGTRLTVV.

The chain recombines TRBV6-1 with TRBJ2-1; D is perhaps TRBD2 (7 bases). Trimming removed 4 bases at V and 5 bases at J, with 18 bases between. The CDR3 has 16 residues. Germline CDR1 is MNHNS and CDR2 is SASEGT. The CDR3 loop is CASSGQLGGLHNEQFF. CDR3 sequence (DNA): TGTGCCAGCAGTGGACAGTTGGGGGGGCTTCACAATGAGCAGTTCTTC.

This clone occurred once. This rearrangement joins TRBV10-2 to TRBJ2-7; D not certain. The germline V and J ends were trimmed by 3 bases and 4 bases, with 4 bases remaining between them. Germline V gives CDR1 WSHSY, CDR2 SAAADI. This CDR3 is built from 11 residues. The CDR3 DNA reads TGCGCCAGCAGTGACCTTTACGAGCAGTACTTC. Its protein product is CASSDLYEQYF.

The rearrangement uses TRBV27 and TRBJ2-3, with TRBD2 matching over 7 bases. The germline gives CDR1 MNHEY, CDR2 SMNVEV (reference sequence). V trimming: 4 bases; J trimming: 8 bases; junction bases outside the gene matches: 6. This CDR3 is 13 amino acids long. CDR3 sequence: CASSSEASGTQYF. The CDR3 DNA sequence: TGTGCCAGCAGTTCCGAGGCTAGCGGTACGCAGTATTTT.

The gene calls are TRBV5-6 and TRBJ2-1; tentatively, D is TRBD2 (5 bases). This CDR3 has 15 residues. The germline gives CDR1 SGHDT, CDR2 YYEEEE. Trimming shortened V by 9 bases and J by 0 bases, and 16 bases separated the two germline ends. In DNA form, the CDR3 reads TGTGCCACCTCCGTCAGGAGGAGCTCCTACAATGAGCAGTTCTTC. Translation: CATSVRRSSYNEQFF.

This chain uses TRBV9 with TRBJ1-2; tentative D call: TRBD1 (6 bases). The CDR3 totals 13 residues. Trimming shortened V by 4 bases and J by 6 bases, and 13 bases separated the two germline ends. CDR1 is SGDLS and CDR2 is YYNGEE in the germline V gene. CDR3 DNA sequence: TGTGCCAGCAGCCCCACAGGGATCAATGGCTACACCTTC. This gives the protein CASSPTGINGYTF.

As concerns this clone: The junction departs from the called germline gene at one end, perhaps through a read error. The CDR3 DNA is TGTGCTAGCAGCTTAGCGCCAGCGGGCCTTCAGTTCTTC. Amino acids: CASSLAPAGLQFF. The J gene is TRBJ2-1, the V gene TRBV7-7, with D tentatively TRBD2 (6 bases). The CDR3 consists of 13 residues. Germline assignment: CDR1 SSHAT and CDR2 FNYEAQ (reference sequence). Filled out from reference TRBV7-7 and TRBJ2-1, the complete variable domain reads GAGVSQSPRYKVTKRGQDVTLRCDPISSHATLYWYQQALGQGPEFLTYFNYEAQPDKSGLPSDRFSAERPEGSISTLTIQRTEQRDSAMYRCASSLAPAGLQFFGPGTRLTVL.

This clone turned up a few times. The chain couples TRBV7-6 to TRBJ2-5; TRBD2 is a possible D gene (6 bases). This CDR3 spans 19 amino acids. Germline-derived CDR1 and CDR2 are SGHVS and FNYEAQ. Trimming took off 2 bases at V and 4 bases at J, with 26 bases between the two ends. The CDR3 DNA sequence: TGTGCCAGCAGCTTAATTCATCCAGGGTTTAGTACGCGGGGAGAGACCCAGTACTTC. Amino acid sequence: CASSLIHPGFSTRGETQYF.

This rearrangement joins TRBV29-1 to TRBJ1-2, with a tentative D call TRBD1 (5 bases). Deletions cut 3 bases from V and 3 bases from J, with 14 bases between. The CDR3 length is 14 residues. In germline, CDR1 is SQVTM, CDR2 ANQGSEA. CDR3: CSVELGLMDYGYTF. CDR3 DNA: TGCAGCGTTGAGTTGGGACTTATGGACTATGGCTACACCTTC.

The CDR3 here is CSEGAGGSYNEQFF. The CDR3 nucleotides are TGCAGCGAAGGTGCGGGGGGCTCCTACAATGAGCAGTTCTTC. The rearrangement uses TRBV29-1 and TRBJ2-1; TRBD2 matches at 8 bases. V trimming: 7 bases; J trimming: 0 bases; junction bases outside the gene matches: 5. The germline CDR1 and CDR2 sequences are SQVTM and ANQGSEA. The CDR3 contains 14 residues.

V gene TRBV10-3 combines with J gene TRBJ1-1; TRBD1 aligns across 12 bases. This CDR3 has 19 amino acids. Germline CDR1 and CDR2: ENHRY and SYGVKD. Germline trimming cut 2 bases from V and 3 bases from J; bases unmatched to any gene: 13. CDR3 in DNA: TGTGCCATCAGTGAGACCGGGACAGGGGGCGCCGGTACCGACACTGAAGCTTTCTTT. Protein sequence: CAISETGTGGAGTDTEAFF.

The chain uses TRBV9 and TRBJ2-1, with 11 bases fitting TRBD2. Germline CDR1 reads SGDLS; CDR2 reads YYNGEE. Trimming cost V 4 bases and J 4 bases; bases outside gene matches: 13. The length of the CDR3 is 18 residues. The CDR3 DNA reads as TGTGCCAGCAGCCCTCGACAGACACTAGCGGGAGTGTACAATGAGCAGTTCTTC. It encodes CASSPRQTLAGVYNEQFF.

The chain links TRBV11-2 to TRBJ2-3, with D unclear. Germline CDR1 reads SGHAT; CDR2 reads FQNNGV. The CDR3 runs 13 residues. V was shortened by 0 bases and J by 4 bases, with 5 bases between the two germline ends. The CDR3 DNA is TGTGCCAGCAGCTTAGATTCGGCAGATACGCAGTATTTT. Translating gives CASSLDSADTQYF.

The chain couples TRBV2 to TRBJ2-2; a weak D match, TRBD1 (7 bases). In germline, CDR1 is SNHLY, CDR2 FYNNEI. Between the trimmed V and J ends, which lost 4 bases and 4 bases, there was a span of 13 bases. CDR3 length equals 15 residues. The CDR3 reads CASSARQGGTGELFF. CDR3 coding DNA: TGTGCCAGCAGTGCGCGGCAGGGGGGCACCGGGGAGCTGTTTTTT.

This rearrangement joins TRBV4-2 to TRBJ1-2; TRBD1 is a possible D gene (5 bases). The germline V gene has CDR1 LGHNA and CDR2 YNFKEQ. V was shortened by 1 base and J by 1 base, with 16 bases between the two germline ends. CDR3 length equals 17 residues. The CDR3 coding sequence is TGTGCCAGCAGCCAAGTTCGTATTGACAGATATAACTATGGCTACACCTTC. Translated, it gives CASSQVRIDRYNYGYTF.

The V and J genes are TRBV18 and TRBJ2-3; TRBD1 aligns across 9 bases. Germline CDR1 reads KGHSH; CDR2 reads LQKENI. V dropped 4 bases and J dropped 2; count of bases not matched to a gene: 1. The CDR3 loop spans 14 amino acids. The chain's CDR3 is CASSRDRDTDTQYF. The CDR3, as DNA: TGTGCCAGCTCACGGGACAGGGACACAGATACGCAGTATTTT.

The chain is built from TRBV9 and TRBJ2-5, with TRBD2 identical over 14 bases. V shed 4 bases and J 5 bases; nucleotides not matched to a gene: 4. This CDR3 has 15 amino acids. The V gene's germline CDR1 is SGDLS and CDR2 YYNGEE. CDR3 in DNA: TGTGCCAGCAGCTTGGGACTAGCGGGAGTCGAGACCCAGTACTTC. It translates to CASSLGLAGVETQYF.

This clone occurred a few times. CDR3 amino acids: CASSQESSGIHEQYF. The DNA for the CDR3 is TGTGCCAGCAGCCAAGAATCTAGCGGGATTCACGAGCAGTACTTC. The chain recombines TRBV14 with TRBJ2-7, with 9 bases lining up with TRBD2. Germline V gene data show CDR1 as SGHDN and CDR2 as FVKESK. CDR3 length equals 15 residues. The J segment lost 5 bases and the V segment lost 0 bases, leaving 5 bases of the junction unmatched. Combining the CDR3 with reference TRBV14 and TRBJ2-7 gives the whole variable domain EAGVTQFPSHSVIEKGQTVTLRCDPISGHDNLYWYRRVMGKEIKFLLHFVKESKQDESGMPNNRFLAERTGGTYSTLKVQPAELEDSGVYFCASSQESSGIHEQYFGPGTRLTVT.

This rearrangement joins TRBV6-5 to TRBJ2-2, with 7 nucleotides matching TRBD1. Germline lookup yields CDR1 MNHEY and CDR2 SVGAGI. V was clipped by 5 bases and J by 4 bases; unmatched bases: 7. The CDR3 is made up of 15 amino acids. The CDR3 loop reads CASSPRDRRTGELFF. The CDR3 DNA reads as TGTGCCAGCAGTCCCAGGGACAGACGCACCGGGGAGCTGTTTTTT.

V usage is TRBV6-1 and J usage is TRBJ2-7; TRBD2 matches 7 bases. Germline CDR1 and CDR2: MNHNS and SASEGT. The CDR3 spans 13 residues. The trim removed 6 bases at V and 5 bases at J, leaving 7 bases unmatched. The CDR3 region has the DNA TGTGCCAGCAGACGGACTCGGGGGGACGAGCAGTACTTC. Translation gives CASRRTRGDEQYF.